One sample yielded the 29 T cell receptor beta chains listed below, sequenced in a study of regulatory T cells in long-lasting Graves disease. The time point was: persistent/refractory GD, antithyroid drugs over 5 years with positive TRAb. TCR sequences were obtained from RNA taken from PBMCs. The authors built TCR beta libraries using iRepertoire HTBI primers and Arm-PCR of CDR3 regions. TCRdb analysed the multiplex PCR reads with MiXCR anew, one entry per CDR3 protein. The table includes roughly 450,000 distinct CDR3 sequences, 20% to 25% detected once. The specimen comprised peripheral blood mononuclear cells (PBMCs), sampled when the disease was refractory, from a patient treated with antithyroid drugs. All receptors come from a female donor with Graves disease.

The rearrangement joins TRBV25-1 to TRBJ2-7; 8 nucleotides line up with TRBD1. This CDR3 is 15 amino acids long. Looked up from germline, CDR1 is MGHDK and CDR2 is SYGVNS. The V segment lost 5 bases and the J segment 2 bases; nucleotides outside the gene matches: 8. CDR3 sequence: CASSFGQGMAYEQYF. CDR3 sequence (DNA): TGTGCCAGCAGTTTCGGACAGGGTATGGCCTACGAGCAGTACTTC.

This clonotype has a handful of counts. The chain is built from TRBV28 and TRBJ2-7; 10 bases are a match to TRBD2. CDR3 length: 16 residues. V lost 5 bases to trimming and J lost 4 bases; unmatched junction nucleotides: 11. Germline V CDR1 and CDR2: MDHEN, SYDVKM. CDR3 residues: CASSPNRSGRTYEQYF. Written as DNA, the CDR3 is TGTGCCAGCAGTCCTAACCGTAGCGGGAGGACTTACGAGCAGTACTTC.

J is TRBJ2-1 and V is TRBV7-6; TRBD2 matches 14 bases. V trimming: 3 bases; J trimming: 5 bases; junction bases outside the gene matches: 12. The germline V gene encodes CDR1 SGHVS and CDR2 FNYEAQ. This CDR3 comprises 19 residues. The CDR3 DNA follows: TGTGCCAGCAGCTTTAACGCACCGGGACTAGCGGGAGTCAACAATGAGCAGTTCTTC. Its translation is CASSFNAPGLAGVNNEQFF. The whole variable domain, remainder taken from reference TRBV7-6 and TRBJ2-1, is GAGVSQSPRYKVTKRGQDVALRCDPISGHVSLYWYRQALGQGPEFLTYFNYEAQQDKSGLPNDRFSAERPEGSISTLTIQRTEQRDSAMYRCASSFNAPGLAGVNNEQFFGPGTRLTVL.

This clonotype was found many times. This chain joins TRBV6-1 and TRBJ1-1, with 8 positions matching TRBD1. V lost 5 bases to trimming and J lost 6 bases; unmatched junction nucleotides: 14. This CDR3 is built from 16 residues. CDR1 MNHNS and CDR2 SASEGT come from the germline V gene. The CDR3 sequence is CASSRDRGRLVAEAFF. In nucleotides, the CDR3 is TGTGCCAGCAGTAGAGACAGGGGAAGGTTGGTCGCTGAAGCTTTCTTT.

This chain links TRBV25-1 with TRBJ2-2, with 7 bases lining up with TRBD2. CDR1 is MGHDK, CDR2 SYGVNS, per germline. V trimming: 4 bases; J trimming: 8 bases; junction bases outside the gene matches: 4. The CDR3 is 13 amino acids. CDR3 nucleotide sequence: TGTGCCAGCAGTGTTGGCGGGAGAGGGGAGCTGTTTTTT. Its protein product is CASSVGGRGELFF.

This clonotype was detected only a few times. V usage is TRBV6-1 and J usage is TRBJ2-7; possibly TRBD2 for D (6 bases). Looked up from germline, CDR1 is MNHNS and CDR2 is SASEGT. The V end was cut by 4 bases, the J end by 1 base, with 23 bases between. The CDR3 spans 18 residues. CDR3 sequence (DNA): TGTGCCAGCAGTGTACGACCCCCGGGAGAGGGGCCTTCCTACGAGCAGTACTTC. It translates to CASSVRPPGEGPSYEQYF.

This clonotype was picked up a small number of times. This chain joins TRBV6-9 and TRBJ2-7, with 9 bases lining up with TRBD2. Trimming took 4 bases from V and 4 from J; bases not matched to a gene: 5. The length of the CDR3 is 14 residues. Germline V gene sequence: CDR1 MNHGY, CDR2 SVAAGI. This chain's CDR3 is CASSWGTSRYEQYF. DNA of the CDR3: TGTGCCAGCAGTTGGGGGACTAGCCGGTACGAGCAGTACTTC.

This clonotype came up many times. V gene TRBV11-2 combines with J gene TRBJ2-7; 12 bases agree with TRBD2. This CDR3 spans 13 amino acids. Germline CDR1 SGHAT, CDR2 FQNNGV. V dropped 8 bases and J dropped 3; count of bases not matched to a gene: 2. This chain's CDR3 is CASGLAGLYEQYF. The CDR3 DNA reads as TGTGCCAGCGGACTAGCGGGGCTCTACGAGCAGTACTTC.

This clonotype was recorded many times. The chain links TRBV2 to TRBJ1-1; D is unclear. Trimming took 6 bases from V and 1 from J, leaving 15 bases between them. This CDR3 has 15 amino acids. Germline V gene sequence: CDR1 SNHLY, CDR2 FYNNEI. In nucleotides, the CDR3 is TGTGCCAGCAGCGGAACGGGTATTTGGAACACTGAAGCTTTCTTT. This codes for CASSGTGIWNTEAFF.

The rearrangement joins TRBV4-1 to TRBJ1-4; D remains ambiguous. The germline V gene has CDR1 MGHRA and CDR2 YSYEKL. The V gene lost 0 bases and the J gene lost 4 bases, with 9 bases spanning the gap. The CDR3 loop spans 15 amino acids. The CDR3 bases are TGCGCCAGCAGCCAAGAGTTAGGGAGTAATGAAAAACTGTTTTTT. Protein product: CASSQELGSNEKLFF.

As for this clonotype: It may be a read error: a sequence one base away is much more abundant. The J gene is TRBJ2-4, the V gene TRBV20-1; 11 bases align to TRBD2. The length of the CDR3 is 17 residues. The V gene's germline CDR1 is DFQATT and CDR2 SNEGSKA (reference sequence). After removal of 5 bases from V and 1 base from J, the junction contained 10 bases not matched to a gene. CDR3 protein: CSALGLAEGLAKNIQYF. For the CDR3, the DNA is TGCAGTGCTTTGGGACTAGCGGAAGGGTTGGCCAAAAACATTCAGTACTTC.

The table lists this clonotype with many counts. The chain is built from TRBV6-5 and TRBJ2-2; 7 bases are shared with TRBD1. CDR1 and CDR2 from the germline V gene are MNHEY and SVGAGI. V dropped 2 bases and J dropped 4; count of bases not matched to a gene: 4. The CDR3 length is 15 residues. In DNA, the CDR3 is TGTGCCAGCAGTTACGACAGGGATATCACCGGGGAGCTGTTTTTT. Translated: CASSYDRDITGELFF.

The chain is built from TRBV11-1 and TRBJ1-4; a weak D match, TRBD1 (5 bases). The CDR3 loop spans 17 amino acids. In germline, CDR1 is SGHAT, CDR2 FQDESV (reference sequence). The V gene lost 5 bases and the J gene lost 8 bases, with 24 bases spanning the gap. The CDR3 reads CASSQDNPRSRGEKLFF. The CDR3 coding sequence is TGTGCCAGCAGCCAAGATAATCCGCGTTCGCGGGGGGAAAAACTGTTTTTT. Supplemented by reference TRBV11-1 and TRBJ1-4, the full variable domain reads EAEVAQSPRYKITEKSQAVAFWCDPISGHATLYWYRQILGQGPELLVQFQDESVVDDSQLPKDRFSAERLKGVDSTLKIQPAELGDSAMYLCASSQDNPRSRGEKLFFGSGTQLSVL.

As to this clonotype: Germline is not matched at one junction end, which may reflect a read error. The chain couples TRBV2 to TRBJ2-5; D not certain. CDR1 SNHLY and CDR2 FYNNEI come from the germline V gene. This CDR3 is 11 amino acids long. In nucleotides, the CDR3 is TGTGCCAGCAGTGAACAAGGGACCCAGTACTTC. Its protein product is CASSEQGTQYF.

V is TRBV27 and J is TRBJ2-3; 7 bases map to TRBD1. The CDR3 is 14 residues long. Germline V CDR1 and CDR2: MNHEY, SMNVEV (reference sequence). Trimming at V came to 4 bases and at J to 4 bases, leaving 5 bases not matched to a gene. The CDR3 protein is CASSYDRVADTQYF. CDR3 DNA sequence: TGTGCCAGCAGTTACGACAGGGTAGCAGATACGCAGTATTTT.

The chain uses TRBV5-6 and TRBJ2-5; no definite D call. This CDR3 comprises 15 residues. The germline V gene encodes CDR1 SGHDT and CDR2 YYEEEE. V lost 0 bases and J lost 5, with 14 bases in between. CDR3 in DNA: TGTGCCAGCAGCTTGGCCTCGGTCCTAATGGAGACCCAGTACTTC. Translating it yields CASSLASVLMETQYF.

A few counts support this clonotype. CDR3 amino acids: CASSDLALTGELFF. As DNA, the CDR3 is TGTGCCAGCAGTGATCTAGCGCTCACCGGGGAGCTGTTTTTT. The chain joins TRBV25-1 to TRBJ2-2, with D possibly being TRBD2 (6 bases). Germline V gives CDR1 MGHDK, CDR2 SYGVNS. Deletions cut 3 bases from V and 4 bases from J, with 9 bases between. This CDR3 is built from 14 residues.

Concerning this clonotype itself: A read error may produce the germline difference seen at one junction end. The V and J genes are TRBV5-1 and TRBJ2-2, with D possibly TRBD1 on 6 matching bases. Germline-derived CDR1 and CDR2 are SGHRS and YFSETQ. The CDR3 runs 15 residues. The CDR3, as DNA: TGCGCCAGCCGCTCAGGACAGTTAAACACCGGGGAGCTGTGTTTT. It is translated as CASRSGQLNTGELCF.

Comments on this clonotype: A read error is possible here, since a much larger clone lies one base away. J is TRBJ1-2 and V is TRBV6-6; D remains ambiguous. Per germline, CDR1 MNHNY and CDR2 SVGAGI (reference sequence). The CDR3 runs 14 residues. CDR3 bases: TGTGCCAGCAGTTACTCGACGGGTTACTATGCCTACACCTTC. Its protein is CASSYSTGYYAYTF.

This clonotype was counted only a few times. CDR3 DNA: TGTGCCAGCAGTTTTGAACAGGGGCCCCCTGGGGAGCTGTTTTTT. It translates to CASSFEQGPPGELFF. The rearrangement uses TRBV28 and TRBJ2-2; TRBD1 aligns across 7 bases. J gave up 8 bases and V 3 bases, and 9 bases lay outside the gene matches. The germline CDR1 and CDR2 sequences are MDHEN and SYDVKM. The CDR3 has 15 amino acids.

With respect to this clonotype: Germline and junction disagree at one end, which may indicate a read error. The genes are TRBV6-2 or TRBV6-3 and TRBJ1-1; 8 bases agree with TRBD1. The CDR3 loop spans 15 amino acids. Germline CDR1 reads MNHEY; CDR2 reads SVGEGT. The CDR3 DNA sequence: TGTGCCAGCAATCCGCCCACAGGGGGGAACACTGGAGCTTTCTTT. This gives the protein CASNPPTGGNTGAFF.

V is TRBV19 and J is TRBJ2-7, with 10 nucleotides matching TRBD1. This CDR3 has 16 amino acids. CDR1 LNHDA and CDR2 SQIVND come from the germline V gene (reference sequence). The trim removed 3 bases at V and 5 bases at J, leaving 10 bases unmatched. The CDR3 sequence: CASSIWTGGFSDEQYF. In nucleotides, the CDR3 is TGTGCCAGTAGTATCTGGACAGGGGGGTTTTCGGACGAGCAGTACTTC.

This clonotype has a count of ten or more. This sequence joins TRBV2 and TRBJ1-1; 7 bases fit TRBD1. Germline V gene data show CDR1 as SNHLY and CDR2 as FYNNEI. The length of the CDR3 is 13 residues. Trimming took 7 bases from V and 1 from J; bases not matched to a gene: 3. CDR3 nucleotide sequence: TGTGCCAGCATCGAGGGGGCGAACACTGAAGCTTTCTTT. Its translation: CASIEGANTEAFF.

This clonotype was seen only a few times. The chain joins TRBV7-6 to TRBJ2-5; D is unresolved. Trimming took 3 bases from V and 6 from J, leaving 14 bases between them. The CDR3 sequence is 14 residues long. Germline CDR1 and CDR2: SGHVS and FNYEAQ. The CDR3: CASSFETMEKTQYF. The CDR3 bases are TGTGCCAGCAGCTTTGAGACGATGGAAAAGACCCAGTACTTC.

This chain links TRBV19 with TRBJ2-7, with 11 bases aligning to TRBD2. The germline V gene encodes CDR1 LNHDA and CDR2 SQIVND (reference sequence). The J segment lost 3 bases and the V segment lost 1 base, leaving 2 bases of the junction unmatched. CDR3 length: 15 residues. The CDR3 sequence is CASSIVGTSGYEQYF. CDR3 bases: TGTGCCAGTAGTATAGTGGGGACTAGCGGCTACGAGCAGTACTTC.

This clonotype showed up many times. The chain joins TRBV2 to TRBJ1-1; D unclear. Trimming stripped 8 bases from V and 7 bases from J, with 17 bases between. Germline V gives CDR1 SNHLY, CDR2 FYNNEI. This CDR3 has 13 amino acids. CDR3 protein: CASSAGRRSEAFF. CDR3 nucleotides: TGTGCCAGCTCTGCGGGCAGGAGAAGTGAAGCTTTCTTT.

This clonotype was counted between two and nine times. One end of the junction fails to match germline, which may point to a read error. The J gene is TRBJ1-2, the V gene TRBV30, with TRBD1 identical over 12 bases. Germline loops: CDR1 GTSNPN, CDR2 SVGIG (reference sequence). The CDR3 covers 17 residues. The CDR3 protein is CAWSLSGTGGKGYDYTF. CDR3 DNA sequence: TGTGCCTGGTCCTTATCCGGGACAGGGGGCAAGGGCTATGACTACACCTTC.

This clonotype has only a few counts. The V gene is TRBV7-9, the J gene TRBJ2-7; D not resolved. The V gene lost 7 bases and the J gene lost 1 base, with 11 bases spanning the gap. Germline V gene lookup returns CDR1 SEHNR and CDR2 FQNEAQ (reference sequence). CDR3 length: 13 amino acids. CDR3 nucleotide sequence: TGTGCCAGCACCAAGACTCAATCCTACGAGCAGTACTTC. It specifies CASTKTQSYEQYF.

This clonotype was observed at least ten times. This sequence joins TRBV2 and TRBJ1-1; 7 bases line up with TRBD1. Trimming at V came to 5 bases and at J to 5 bases, leaving 8 bases not matched to a gene. There are 14 residues in the CDR3. The germline CDR1 and CDR2 sequences are SNHLY and FYNNEI. The CDR3 loop is CASSLEQGRTEAFF. The CDR3 nucleotides read TGTGCCAGCAGTTTAGAACAGGGGAGGACTGAAGCTTTCTTT.